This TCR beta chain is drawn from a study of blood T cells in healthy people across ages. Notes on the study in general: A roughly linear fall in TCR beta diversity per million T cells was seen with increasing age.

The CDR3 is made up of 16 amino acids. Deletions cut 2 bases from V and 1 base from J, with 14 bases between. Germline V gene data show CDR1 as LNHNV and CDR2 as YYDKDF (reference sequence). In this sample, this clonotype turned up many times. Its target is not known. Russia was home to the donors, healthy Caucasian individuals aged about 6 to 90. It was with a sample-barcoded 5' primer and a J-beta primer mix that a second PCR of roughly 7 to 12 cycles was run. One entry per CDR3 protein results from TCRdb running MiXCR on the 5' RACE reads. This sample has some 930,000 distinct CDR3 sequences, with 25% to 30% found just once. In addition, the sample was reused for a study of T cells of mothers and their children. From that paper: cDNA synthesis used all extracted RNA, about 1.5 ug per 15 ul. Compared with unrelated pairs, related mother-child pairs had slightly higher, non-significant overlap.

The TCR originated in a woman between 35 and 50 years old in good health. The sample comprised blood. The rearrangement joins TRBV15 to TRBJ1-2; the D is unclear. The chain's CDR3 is CATSRPWRLFNYGYTF. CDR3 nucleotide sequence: TGTGCCACCAGCAGACCTTGGCGGTTATTTAACTATGGCTACACCTTC.